A single sample gave rise to the 30 T cell receptor beta chains below, sequenced in a study of OX40 agonist ivuxolimab in advanced cancers. Assay used: immunoSEQ multiplex PCR; TCRdb lists only in-frame clones, some missing. The repertoire holds over 40,000 clones, with 80% as singletons. The input for sequencing was CD4+ or CD8+ T cells sorted from blood, taken in a trial of the OX40 agonist ivuxolimab. These receptors all stem from an adult with an advanced solid tumor such as melanoma, head and neck, liver or kidney cancer.

The J gene is TRBJ2-5, the V gene TRBV5-8; 8 bases match TRBD1. This CDR3 is 14 amino acids long. The V gene's germline CDR1 is SGHTS and CDR2 YDEGEE. After removal of 2 bases from V and 5 bases from J, the junction contained 5 bases not matched to a gene. The CDR3 DNA reads as TGTGCCAGCAGCTTTGACAGGGGTGGGGAGACCCAGTACTTC. Residues: CASSFDRGGETQYF.

The gene calls are TRBV10-3 and TRBJ2-4; D unclear. This CDR3 region has 16 residues. Germline V gene lookup returns CDR1 ENHRY and CDR2 SYGVKD. Trimming left V 5 bases short and J 0 bases short, with 14 bases between. CDR3 in amino acids: CAISPDTQGAKNIQYF. The CDR3 DNA reads TGTGCCATCAGTCCAGACACCCAAGGAGCCAAAAACATTCAGTACTTC.

The chain combines TRBV18 with TRBJ2-7; D unclear. The V and J ends lost 4 bases and 1 base respectively, with 5 bases between them. The CDR3 length is 12 residues. Looked up from germline, CDR1 is KGHSH and CDR2 is LQKENI. The DNA of the CDR3 is TGTGCCAGCTCACTCGCTTCCTACGAGCAGTACTTC. It specifies CASSLASYEQYF.

This chain links TRBV7-9 with TRBJ2-3, with 7 nucleotides matching TRBD2. The CDR3 runs to 18 residues. Germline V gene lookup returns CDR1 SEHNR and CDR2 FQNEAQ (reference sequence). The V segment lost 2 bases and the J segment 0 bases; nucleotides outside the gene matches: 11. CDR3 in DNA: TGTGCCAGCAGCTTATCCCGGCTAGCGGTTCGGAGCACAGATACGCAGTATTTT. This translates into CASSLSRLAVRSTDTQYF. Complete variable domain (other parts from reference TRBV7-9 and TRBJ2-3): DTGVSQNPRHKITKRGQNVTFRCDPISEHNRLYWYRQTLGQGPEFLTYFQNEAQLEKSRLLSDRFSAERPKGSFSTLEIQRTEQGDSAMYLCASSLSRLAVRSTDTQYFGPGTRLTVL.

This sequence joins TRBV2 and TRBJ2-7, with D possibly being TRBD1 or TRBD2 (5 bases each). CDR3 length equals 13 residues. V dropped 3 bases and J dropped 6 bases, with 12 bases sitting between them. Germline CDR1 reads SNHLY; CDR2 reads FYNNEI. The CDR3 sequence is CASSDLRGIEQYF. CDR3 in DNA: TGTGCCAGCAGTGACCTGAGGGGTATCGAGCAGTACTTC. Using reference TRBV2 and TRBJ2-7 for the parts outside the CDR3, the full variable domain is EPEVTQTPSHQVTQMGQEVILRCVPISNHLYFYWYRQILGQKVEFLVSFYNNEISEKSEIFDDQFSVERPDGSNFTLKIRSTKLEDSAMYFCASSDLRGIEQYFGPGTRLTVT.

The chain has TRBV10-3 and TRBJ2-3, with 11 bases identical to TRBD2. V gave up 11 bases and J gave up 6 bases; unmatched junction bases: 1. There are 11 residues in the CDR3. The germline V gene has CDR1 ENHRY and CDR2 SYGVKD. The CDR3 loop reads CAASGRDTQYF. CDR3 sequence (DNA): TGTGCCGCTAGCGGGAGGGATACGCAGTATTTT.

V is TRBV6-1 and J is TRBJ2-7, with 8 bases aligning to TRBD1. V dropped 0 bases and J dropped 0; count of bases not matched to a gene: 4. Germline V CDR1 and CDR2: MNHNS, SASEGT. The CDR3 length is 16 residues. Here the CDR3 reads CASSEAGRGLSYEQYF. CDR3 DNA: TGTGCCAGCAGTGAAGCGGGCAGGGGGCTCTCCTACGAGCAGTACTTC.

This clone was observed a few times. This rearrangement joins TRBV2 to TRBJ1-1; TRBD1 is a possible D gene (5 bases). CDR3 length: 14 residues. Trimming cost V 4 bases and J 4 bases, with 13 bases left between them. Germline CDR1 SNHLY, CDR2 FYNNEI. The chain's CDR3 is CASSGRQQTTEAFF. Written as DNA, the CDR3 is TGTGCCAGCAGTGGTCGACAGCAGACCACTGAAGCTTTCTTT.

The chain uses TRBV5-6 and TRBJ2-1; tentatively, D is TRBD1 or TRBD2 (5 bases each). The CDR3 spans 13 residues. Germline CDR1 SGHDT, CDR2 YYEEEE. V was cut by 1 base and J by 9 bases, with 11 bases left in between. This chain's CDR3 is CASSLRGVAEQFF. The CDR3 DNA is TGTGCCAGCAGCTTGCGAGGGGTGGCTGAGCAGTTCTTC.

In its sample, this clone was seen a few times. The CDR3 DNA reads TGCGCCAGCAGTGAGTCTGGGCACCGCAATCAGCCCCAGCATTTT. Translated: CASSESGHRNQPQHF. This chain connects TRBV10-2 to TRBJ1-5; no definite D call. This CDR3 spans 15 amino acids. V dropped 0 bases and J dropped 2 bases, with 8 bases sitting between them. Germline-derived CDR1 and CDR2 are WSHSY and SAAADI.

The V gene is TRBV6-1, the J gene TRBJ2-7, with D tentatively TRBD2 (5 bases). Germline CDR1 reads MNHNS; CDR2 reads SASEGT. V gave up 6 bases and J gave up 0 bases, with 6 bases separating them. This CDR3 comprises 12 residues. CDR3 sequence reads: CASRDFSYEQYF. The DNA for the CDR3 is TGTGCCAGCAGGGACTTCTCCTACGAGCAGTACTTC.

The chain couples TRBV19 to TRBJ1-2; 7 bases map to TRBD1. V shed 7 bases and J 8 bases; nucleotides not matched to a gene: 19. Looked up from germline, CDR1 is LNHDA and CDR2 is SQIVND (reference sequence). This CDR3 has 16 amino acids. The CDR3 loop reads CASTSSTGNVVRGYTF. CDR3 DNA: TGTGCCAGTACCTCATCGACAGGGAATGTCGTTCGGGGCTACACCTTC. Variable domain in full (rest from reference TRBV19 and TRBJ1-2): DGGITQSPKYLFRKEGQNVTLSCEQNLNHDAMYWYRQDPGQGLRLIYYSQIVNDFQKGDIAEGYSVSREKKESFPLTVTSAQKNPTAFYLCASTSSTGNVVRGYTFGSGTRLTVV.

The V and J genes are TRBV7-9 and TRBJ2-2; no firm D call. The germline gives CDR1 SEHNR, CDR2 FQNEAQ (reference sequence). Deletions cut 3 bases from V and 2 bases from J, with 7 bases between. CDR3 length equals 14 residues. The CDR3 nucleotides read TGTGCCAGCAGCTTCGTAGGTAACACCGGGGAGCTGTTTTTT. Translated, it gives CASSFVGNTGELFF.

This chain connects TRBV4-3 to TRBJ2-5; TRBD2 aligns across 9 bases. J gave up 4 bases and V 1 base, and 19 bases lay outside the gene matches. The germline gives CDR1 LGHNA, CDR2 YSLEER. This CDR3 has 20 amino acids. CDR3 sequence reads: CASSQVPPAAGGPSSETQYF. CDR3 nucleotide sequence: TGCGCCAGCAGCCAAGTTCCCCCTGCCGCGGGAGGGCCATCTTCAGAGACCCAGTACTTC.

This rearrangement joins TRBV9 to TRBJ1-3, with no clear D. CDR1 SGDLS and CDR2 YYNGEE come from the germline V gene. The V gene lost 0 bases and the J gene lost 4 bases, with 5 bases spanning the gap. The CDR3 loop spans 13 amino acids. The CDR3 sequence: CASSVGMGNTIYF. The CDR3 nucleotides read TGTGCCAGCAGCGTAGGTATGGGAAACACCATATATTTT. The full variable domain, its missing parts supplied by reference TRBV9 and TRBJ1-3, is DSGVTQTPKHLITATGQRVTLRCSPRSGDLSVYWYQQSLDQGLQFLIQYYNGEERAKGNILERFSAQQFPDLHSELNLSSLELGDSALYFCASSVGMGNTIYFGEGSWLTVV.

The chain carries TRBV4-2 and TRBJ1-1, with D unclear. Trimming stripped 0 bases from V and 8 bases from J, with 4 bases between. Germline V gene lookup returns CDR1 LGHNA and CDR2 YNFKEQ. This CDR3 has 11 amino acids. CDR3 DNA sequence: TGTGCCAGCAGCCAAGAACAGGAAGCTTTCTTT. This encodes CASSQEQEAFF.

The genes are TRBV7-9 and TRBJ1-3; D remains ambiguous. Deletions cut 1 base from V and 0 bases from J, with 7 bases between. The CDR3 length is 15 residues. Looked up from germline, CDR1 is SEHNR and CDR2 is FQNEAQ (reference sequence). The CDR3 DNA sequence: TGTGCCAGCAGCTTAGTGGGCGGCTCTGGAAACACCATATATTTT. It encodes CASSLVGGSGNTIYF.

By share, this clone counts as medium-sized. The chain carries TRBV7-2 and TRBJ2-7, with D possibly matching TRBD2 (6 bases). Germline loops: CDR1 SGHTA, CDR2 FQGNSA. This CDR3 contains 13 residues. V dropped 6 bases and J dropped 4 bases, with 13 bases sitting between them. The CDR3 coding sequence is TGTGCCAGCAGGCGACGGGAGTTATACGAGCAGTACTTC. Translated: CASRRRELYEQYF. Full variable domain (remainder filled in from reference TRBV7-2 and TRBJ2-7): GAGVSQSPSNKVTEKGKDVELRCDPISGHTALYWYRQSLGQGLEFLIYFQGNSAPDKSGLPSDRFSAERTGGSVSTLTIQRTQQEDSAVYLCASRRRELYEQYFGPGTRLTVT.

This clone was detected only a few times. V and J are TRBV7-9 and TRBJ2-7; TRBD2 matches at 10 bases. Germline CDR1 and CDR2: SEHNR and FQNEAQ (reference sequence). This CDR3 has 18 amino acids. V shed 4 bases, J shed 2 bases, and the junction held 14 bases outside the gene matches. CDR3 nucleotides: TGTGCCAGCAGCTCCTGGGGTAGCGGGAGGAATAGCCCCTACGAGCAGTACTTC. It is translated as CASSSWGSGRNSPYEQYF.

This chain uses TRBV19 with TRBJ1-5, with TRBD1 as a possible D gene (5 bases). The CDR3 is 16 residues long. CDR1 LNHDA and CDR2 SQIVND come from the germline V gene (reference sequence). Trimming took 2 bases from V and 1 from J, leaving 12 bases between them. The CDR3 loop reads CASSISQGRSNQPQHF. The CDR3 DNA is TGTGCCAGTAGTATAAGCCAGGGACGGAGCAATCAGCCCCAGCATTTT. Combining the CDR3 with reference TRBV19 and TRBJ1-5 gives the whole variable domain DGGITQSPKYLFRKEGQNVTLSCEQNLNHDAMYWYRQDPGQGLRLIYYSQIVNDFQKGDIAEGYSVSREKKESFPLTVTSAQKNPTAFYLCASSISQGRSNQPQHFGDGTRLSIL.

The CDR3 loop is CASSSTRASPHISGNTIYF. CDR3 DNA: TGTGCCAGCAGCTCGACCCGAGCATCTCCACACATCTCTGGAAACACCATATATTTT. The chain links TRBV9 to TRBJ1-3; D ambiguous. The V gene's germline CDR1 is SGDLS and CDR2 YYNGEE. Trimming shortened V by 4 bases and J by 0 bases, and 23 bases separated the two germline ends. CDR3 length equals 19 residues.

The chain joins TRBV6-5 to TRBJ2-1; 12 bases align to TRBD2. The CDR3 has 13 amino acids. CDR1 and CDR2 from the germline V gene are MNHEY and SVGAGI. V gave up 8 bases and J gave up 15 bases; unmatched junction bases: 11. CDR3 protein: CASRSSGRDSLFF. CDR3 coding DNA: TGTGCCAGCCGTTCTAGCGGGAGGGATAGCCTGTTCTTC.

This clone appeared a few times. The rearrangement links TRBV2 to TRBJ1-1; D is ambiguous. V shed 11 bases and J shed 11 bases, with 21 bases lying between them. CDR1 and CDR2 from the germline V gene are SNHLY and FYNNEI. CDR3 length: 12 amino acids. CDR3 sequence reads: CAGRERTLEAFF. CDR3 DNA: TGTGCCGGTCGGGAAAGGACCTTGGAGGCTTTCTTT.

This chain uses TRBV6-6 with TRBJ1-2; D gene unclear. V was shortened by 2 bases and J by 5 bases, with 12 bases between the two germline ends. The germline V gene has CDR1 MNHNY and CDR2 SVGAGI (reference sequence). The CDR3 runs 14 residues. The CDR3: CASSYGEGRYGYTF. CDR3 nucleotide sequence: TGTGCCAGCAGTTACGGGGAAGGGAGGTATGGCTACACCTTC.

This sequence joins TRBV11-2 and TRBJ2-5, with TRBD2 matching over 9 bases. Germline CDR1 is SGHAT and CDR2 is FQNNGV. The CDR3 has 16 amino acids. The V and J ends lost 3 bases and 6 bases, in that order; junction bases with no gene match: 11. The CDR3 loop reads CASSFGGGTSRKTQYF. DNA of the CDR3: TGTGCCAGCAGCTTTGGAGGGGGGACTAGCCGAAAGACCCAGTACTTC.

A few counts support this clone. This chain joins TRBV30 and TRBJ2-5; D remains ambiguous. The V gene lost 0 bases and the J gene lost 2 bases, with 7 bases spanning the gap. The CDR3 length is 13 residues. Germline values: CDR1 GTSNPN, CDR2 SVGIG (reference sequence). CDR3 nucleotide sequence: TGTGCCTGGAGTGTACGGATACAAGAGACCCAGTACTTC. It codes for CAWSVRIQETQYF.

This clone was observed once. This chain joins TRBV5-1 and TRBJ2-2; TRBD2 aligns across 12 bases. The length of the CDR3 is 16 residues. Trimming removed 3 bases from V and 5 bases from J; junction bases left unmatched: 5. Germline CDR1 SGHRS, CDR2 YFSETQ. The CDR3 DNA is TGCGCCAGCAGCTCCCTCCTAGCGGGAGGGACCGGGGAGCTGTTTTTT. Protein sequence: CASSSLLAGGTGELFF.

This chain connects TRBV10-1 to TRBJ1-2; D remains ambiguous. With 6 bases removed from V and 3 bases from J, the gap between germline ends came to 11 bases. The CDR3 contains 13 residues. Germline CDR1 is WNHNN and CDR2 is SYGVQD (reference sequence). CDR3 bases: TGCGCCAGCAGCCCCGGGGTCGACTATGGCTACACCTTC. As protein: CASSPGVDYGYTF.

This clone was counted a single time. V is TRBV27 and J is TRBJ1-1; D unclear. The germline CDR1 and CDR2 sequences are MNHEY and SMNVEV (reference sequence). The CDR3 covers 15 residues. V gave up 5 bases and J gave up 1 base, with 14 bases separating them. Written as DNA, the CDR3 is TGTGCCAGCAGTGCTCGGACTTTGGGGAACACTGAAGCTTTCTTT. Protein: CASSARTLGNTEAFF.

This chain uses TRBV6-6 with TRBJ1-1; D unresolved. Trimming stripped 1 base from V and 2 bases from J, with 2 bases between. The CDR3 has 12 residues. CDR1 MNHNY and CDR2 SVGAGI come from the germline V gene (reference sequence). CDR3 amino acids: CASSYLNTEAFF. CDR3 bases: TGTGCCAGCAGTTACTTAAACACTGAAGCTTTCTTT.